This T cell receptor beta chain is drawn from a study of cytomegalovirus exposure and HLA in healthy donors (dated 2017 in TCRdb). A note on the overall study: According to an earlier analysis of around 600 of the donors, 150 million to 200 million T cells yielded some 120 million unique TCR beta sequences and approximately 300 Gb of sequence data. Roughly 300 gigabases of sequencing data and approximately 84 million unique TCR sequences were included in an early release covering roughly 700 HLA-typed donors. Among the 398 genotyped donors, around 81% belonged to the genetic ancestry cluster associated with self-reported Caucasian donors. The aim of the study was to test whether cataloging public T cell receptors could identify signatures of past pathogen exposure. The T cell repertoires of several hundred subjects were profiled by immunosequencing and related to cytomegalovirus serostatus. Besides the first cohort of 666 subjects, a separate validation cohort made up of some 110 different subjects was used. The study combined high-throughput TCR immunosequencing, statistical association of individual TCRs with disease status, and machine learning to predict cytomegalovirus infection status. In a later analysis, previously published TCR beta repertoires from 666 donors were re-analyzed and high-resolution HLA genotyping was added so that TCR occurrence patterns could be studied. Rather than drawing on any new phenotypic data, the later analysis identified candidate immune exposures from TCR beta sequences and the way those sequences occurred across donors. An earlier analysis of roughly 600 of the donors used high-throughput TCR beta sequencing to judge whether each TCR beta V gene segment behaved as functional or pseudogenic. Alongside the repertoire data, information on donor age, sex, ethnicity and CMV serostatus was compiled. A later genetic analysis took genome-wide SNP genotypes for about 65% of the roughly 670 donors and used that subset as a discovery cohort. Every discovery cohort repertoire had been produced on one sequencing platform. Class I and class II HLA loci were covered by the typing at four-digit resolution. Typing coverage differed by locus: A, B, C, DRB1 and DQB1 were typed in about 629-640 donors, DQA1 in roughly 500, DPA1 in 606, and DPB1 in approximately 450. A handful of DR-DQ haplotypes were treated as single units for association and clustering because of strong linkage in the cohort. Among about 390 genotyped donors of the cohort, an average of approximately 240,000 unique TCR beta nucleotide sequences were sequenced per donor, around a sixth of them non-productive. Results the study describes overall, beyond this receptor: In vitro tests confirmed that a few of the cytomegalovirus-associated TCR beta chains recognize cytomegalovirus antigens. Assigning TCR associations to individual alleles was difficult when HLA alleles, especially DR and DQ, strongly co-occurred. A later analysis found that TCR association rates varied across HLA loci, with DRB1 alleles showing the most associated TCRs and HLA-C alleles the fewest. According to a later genetic analysis, donors in an Asian-associated ancestry cluster had fewer N-insertions in productive TCRs than the approximately 610-donor mean. Roughly uniform sequencing depth across donors was assumed in presence/absence analyses, although this assumption may not hold. The study listed around 160 TCR beta chains as associated with cytomegalovirus. It was suggested by the authors that the approach could potentially be generalized to other disease states and immunological phenotypes. Around 16 rarely observed V segments, including chromosome 9 orphons, were excluded from the earlier analysis of a few hundred of the donors because counts were too low. Only TCR beta chains were sequenced in this cohort, and the absence of alpha or paired-chain data limited detectable features. While some public TCRs were present in many individuals, most TCR sequences turned up only very rarely across donors. According to a later analysis, most CMV-associated TCR beta chains appeared to be HLA-restricted, and the HLA associations seemed to be driven largely by CMV exposure. Cytomegalovirus status was reported to be diagnosed by the classifier with high specificity and sensitivity in both the original and validation cohorts. A further reported finding was that TCR beta sequences accurately predicted the HLA-A and HLA-B alleles for most subjects in the first cohort. In a later analysis, 16,951 TCR beta sequences were associated with specific HLA alleles at a false discovery rate of 0.05. The only immune exposure information available for the cohort was CMV serostatus. In an earlier analysis of approximately 590 of the donors, most TCR beta V segments appeared in productive rearrangements about 90% or about 30% of the time, broadly matching IMGT annotations. Because the 87-base-pair reads could not distinguish some IMGT-functional V segments, including TRBV6-2 and TRBV6-3, those segments were excluded. The sequencing pipeline was judged likely to have produced a cluster of highly shared sequence variants as a technical artifact. Because HLA typing was unavailable for some donors at each locus, only the typed subset was used in association tests. Compared with equally common non-associated chains, HLA-associated TCR beta chains in a later analysis were more clonally expanded and had lower generation probabilities. In a later analysis, several top co-occurrence clusters were reported to appear linked to parvovirus B19, influenza, CMV and Epstein-Barr virus. In a later genetic analysis, a missense DCLRE1C variant was associated with V-gene and J-gene trimming of TCR beta chains, and the association was replicated in an independent cohort. Correlated functional status among segregating V segments might be attributable to linkage disequilibrium, but an unknown experimental factor could not be ruled out.

Deletion took 6 bases off V and 4 bases off J, with a span of 12 bases between the germline ends. From cysteine to phenylalanine, the CDR3 is 13 amino acids long. Only the CDR3 DNA is retained, 39 bases long and in frame from the first base. Sequences WNHNN (CDR1) and SYGVQD (CDR2) are obtained from the germline V gene (reference sequence). Library prep was done by the immunoSEQ multiplex PCR assay. For the multiplex PCR, a mixture combining 60 forward primers for TCR Vbeta segments and 13 reverse primers for TCR Jbeta segments was used. The CDR3 region of rearranged TCR beta genes was amplified from genomic DNA with a multiplex PCR assay. On the Illumina HiSeq System, the amplified TCR beta libraries were sequenced as 87-base-pair reads. Per the original workflow: A later analysis tallied about 77 million unique TCR beta chains across the roughly 610 repertoires, and some 10 million of those chains were shared by two or more donors. Raw reads were error-corrected and collapsed into unique sequences with a nearest-neighbor algorithm that merged closely related sequences to remove PCR and sequencing errors. To assign V, D and J gene segments, CDR3 sequences were aligned to IMGT reference sequences. For a sequence to be retained, a match of at least six nucleotides to both a V gene segment and a J gene segment was required. Rearrangements were called productive when the CDR3 lacked stop codons and stayed in frame with V and J; all others were non-productive. Following IMGT convention, CDR3 was defined as the stretch from the second conserved V-encoded cysteine to the conserved J-encoded phenylalanine. In an earlier analysis of around 570 of the donors, sequences lacking an unambiguous match to a single V gene segment were excluded. An earlier analysis of 587 of the donors called V segments functional above 56.7% productive rearrangements and segregating when the between-donor standard deviation exceeded 5%. A statistical classification framework was built to diagnose cytomegalovirus status from the catalog of TCR beta chain sequences. V and J gene assignment, in a later analysis, came from comparing TCR nucleotide sequences with IMGT/GENE-DB human TR gene sequences. The TCRdist pipeline was used in a later analysis to assign CDR3 sequences and most-parsimonious VDJ recombination scenarios. In a later analysis, every TCR beta chain was defined by the combination of its CDR3 amino acid sequence and its V-gene family, and reads without a unique V-gene family were dropped. In a later analysis, 500 to 650 highly shared, low-generation-probability nucleotide sequences were removed to address suspected cross-contamination and a sequencing artifact. For each public chain, a later analysis derived a clonal expansion index from normalized ranks of inferred template counts within each repertoire. In a later analysis, generation probabilities were computed with a VDJ recombination model fitted to out-of-frame rearrangements, and the resulting probabilities were checked against IGoR. In a later analysis, TCR-TCR, TCR-HLA and TCR-CMV co-occurrence was scored with hypergeometric tests, and a repertoire-size bias correction was applied to TCR pairs. In a later analysis, false discovery rates were estimated by permuting HLA or CMV assignments 20 times. In a later analysis, co-occurring TCRs were grouped using DBSCAN, and TCRdist sequence similarity was added for clustering within HLA-allele-positive subsets. Repertoires with fewer than 30,000 or more than 120,000 public chains, plus five repertoires with anomalous nucleotide sharing, were excluded from co-occurrence clustering. TCRdb re-hosts the immuneACCESS table, in-frame sequences only. Its copies lack some clones; in the studies checked, an unresolved V gene accounts for under half of them, and the cause for the rest is not known. The DNA gave D and trimming, while V, J and clone size come from that table. Across this sample there are about 67,000 clones, with roughly 80% seen only once. 2.5% to 3% of the sample is held by the ten biggest clonotypes.

The cohort was made up of about 610 healthy bone marrow donors. Cohort members were all nominally healthy when sampled, although unrecorded immune exposures were likely present. The donor was CMV seronegative and belonged to the group of 380 or so seronegative cohort members. Each donor provided a peripheral blood sample, and peripheral blood mononuclear cells were used for TCR beta sequencing. The Qiagen DNeasy Blood Extraction Kit was used to extract genomic DNA from the blood cell samples. Of note for this clone: The antigen this receptor binds is unknown. No base qualities exist here, and no much larger clone lies one base off it.

Sequenced: PBMCs. The chain uses TRBV10-1 and TRBJ1-1; no D gene call is confident. The sequence was obtained from a young woman in good health and CMV-seronegative. The CDR3 loop reads CASSPVRGTEAFF. The sequenced DNA: TGCGCCAGCAGCCCTGTTCGGGGCACTGAAGCTTTCTTT.